This T cell receptor (beta chain) was obtained from a study of T cell responses to AZD1222 COVID-19 vaccine. Some clones are missing from TCRdb's copy, which holds only in-frame ones; the method was immunoSEQ multiplex PCR. Of about 170,000 clones listed, 90% are singletons. V lost 1 base and J 2 bases, leaving 5 bases between the germline ends. The germline V gene encodes CDR1 LNHDA and CDR2 SQIVND (reference sequence). CDR3 size: 13 residues. Sequencing was performed on peripheral blood, taken on day 0 of AZD1222 vaccination. This TCR was recovered from an adult in good health. The chain uses TRBV19 and TRBJ1-1, with no clear D. This chain's CDR3 is CASSIALNTEAFF. The CDR3 DNA follows: TGTGCCAGTAGTATAGCACTCAACACTGAAGCTTTCTTT. Variable domain in full (rest from reference TRBV19 and TRBJ1-1): DGGITQSPKYLFRKEGQNVTLSCEQNLNHDAMYWYRQDPGQGLRLIYYSQIVNDFQKGDIAEGYSVSREKKESFPLTVTSAQKNPTAFYLCASSIALNTEAFFGQGTRLTVV.